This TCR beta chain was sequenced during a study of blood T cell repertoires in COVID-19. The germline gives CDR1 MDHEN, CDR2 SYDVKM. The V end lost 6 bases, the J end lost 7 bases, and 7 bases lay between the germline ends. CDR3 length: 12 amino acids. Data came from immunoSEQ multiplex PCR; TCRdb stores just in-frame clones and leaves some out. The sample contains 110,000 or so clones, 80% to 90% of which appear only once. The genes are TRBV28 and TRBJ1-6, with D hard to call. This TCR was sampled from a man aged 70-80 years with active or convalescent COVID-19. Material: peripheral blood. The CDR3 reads CASRLANSPLHF. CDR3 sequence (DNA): TGTGCCAGCAGGCTAGCCAATTCACCCCTCCACTTT.